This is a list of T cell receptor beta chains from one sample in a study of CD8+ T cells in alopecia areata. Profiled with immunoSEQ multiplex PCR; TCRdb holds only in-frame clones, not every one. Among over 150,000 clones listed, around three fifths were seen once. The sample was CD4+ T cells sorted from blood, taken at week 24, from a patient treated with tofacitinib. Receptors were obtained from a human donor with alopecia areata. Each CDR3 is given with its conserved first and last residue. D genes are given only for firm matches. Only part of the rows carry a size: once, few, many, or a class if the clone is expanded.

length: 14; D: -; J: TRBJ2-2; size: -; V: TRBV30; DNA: TGTGCCTGGAGTGTGAGGGGGGCCGCCGGGGAGCTGTTTTTT; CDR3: CAWSVRGAAGELFF
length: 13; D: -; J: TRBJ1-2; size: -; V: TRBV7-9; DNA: TGTGCCAGCAGCTTAGCGGGTACCTATGGCTACACCTTC; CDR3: CASSLAGTYGYTF
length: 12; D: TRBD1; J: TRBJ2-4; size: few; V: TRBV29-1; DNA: TGCAGCGTTGAAGGACAGGGGCGGGGTCAGTACTTC; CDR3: CSVEGQGRGQYF
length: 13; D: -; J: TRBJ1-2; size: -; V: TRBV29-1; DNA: TGCAGCGTTGGGGAAACAGGGAACTATGGCTACACCTTC; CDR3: CSVGETGNYGYTF
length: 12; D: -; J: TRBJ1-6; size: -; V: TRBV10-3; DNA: TGTGCCATCAGGAAACAGAATTCACCCCTCCACTTT; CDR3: CAIRKQNSPLHF
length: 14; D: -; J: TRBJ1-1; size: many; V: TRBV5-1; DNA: TGCGCCAGCAGCTCACTACAGGCGGGGACTGAAGCTTTCTTT; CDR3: CASSSLQAGTEAFF
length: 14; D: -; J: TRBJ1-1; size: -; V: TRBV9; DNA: TGTGCCAGCAGCGTAGGGGTTGGGGGGACTGAAGCTTTCTTT; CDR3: CASSVGVGGTEAFF
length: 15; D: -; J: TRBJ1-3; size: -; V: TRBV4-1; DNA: TGCGCCAGCAGCCAACCCACAACGATAGGAAACACCATATATTTT; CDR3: CASSQPTTIGNTIYF
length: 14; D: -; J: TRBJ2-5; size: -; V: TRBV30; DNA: TGTGCCTATTCCTCCGGGCCGCTCCAAGAGACCCAGTACTTC; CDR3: CAYSSGPLQETQYF
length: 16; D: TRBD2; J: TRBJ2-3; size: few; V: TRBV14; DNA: TGTGCCAGCAGCTTAACCGGGACTAGTAGGACAGATACGCAGTATTTT; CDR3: CASSLTGTSRTDTQYF
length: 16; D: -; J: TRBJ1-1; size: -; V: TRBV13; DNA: TGTGCCAGCAGCTTAAATTTGCGGCAGGAGGTAACTGAAGCTTTCTTT; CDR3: CASSLNLRQEVTEAFF
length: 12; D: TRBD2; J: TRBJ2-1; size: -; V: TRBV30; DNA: TGTGCCTGGAGTCTTAGCGGGATAGGGCAGTTCTTC; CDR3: CAWSLSGIGQFF
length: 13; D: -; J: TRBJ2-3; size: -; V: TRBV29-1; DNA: TGCAGCGTTGCACTCCGAACCACAGATACGCAGTATTTT; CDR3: CSVALRTTDTQYF
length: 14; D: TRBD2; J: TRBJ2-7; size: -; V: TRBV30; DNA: TGTGCCTGGAGTGGGACTAGCGGGGGGGCCTGGGAGTACTTC; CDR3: CAWSGTSGGAWEYF
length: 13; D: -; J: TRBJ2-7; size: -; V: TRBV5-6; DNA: TGTGCCAGCAGCTTAGCACACCTCTACGAGCAGTACTTC; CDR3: CASSLAHLYEQYF
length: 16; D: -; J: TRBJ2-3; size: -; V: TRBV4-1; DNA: TGCGCCAGCAGCCAAGATTATGGGGCGGACAGCGATACGCAGTATTTT; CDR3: CASSQDYGADSDTQYF